The 30 T cell receptor beta chains below were found in one sample sequenced in a study of OX40 agonist ivuxolimab in advanced cancers. The method was immunoSEQ multiplex PCR; TCRdb's version includes in-frame clones alone and lacks a portion of them. Of some 98,000 clones in the sample, roughly 83% were seen once. Sequencing used CD4+ or CD8+ T cells sorted from blood, obtained in a trial of the OX40 agonist ivuxolimab. The receptors here all came from an adult with an advanced solid tumor such as melanoma, head and neck, liver or kidney cancer.

DNA of the CDR3: TGCGCCAGCAGCACTGGACTAGCGGGAGCTACTACCGGGGAGCTGTTTTTT. Translating gives CASSTGLAGATTGELFF. This chain connects TRBV5-1 to TRBJ2-2, with TRBD2 matching over 13 bases. Trimming cost V 4 bases and J 5 bases; bases outside gene matches: 8. This CDR3 has 17 residues. Germline CDR1 SGHRS, CDR2 YFSETQ.

The genes are TRBV7-8 and TRBJ1-2; D is ambiguous. Germline V gene data show CDR1 as SGHVS and CDR2 as FQNEAQ. Trimming stripped 4 bases from V and 4 bases from J, with 16 bases between. The CDR3 consists of 15 residues. The DNA for the CDR3 is TGTGCCAGCAGCTACCCGAGTCAGAGCGGCTATGGCTACACCTTC. Translated, it gives CASSYPSQSGYGYTF. Complete variable domain (other parts from reference TRBV7-8 and TRBJ1-2): GAGVSQSPRYKVAKRGQDVALRCDPISGHVSLFWYQQALGQGPEFLTYFQNEAQLDKSGLPSDRFFAERPEGSVSTLKIQRTQQEDSAVYLCASSYPSQSGYGYTFGSGTRLTVV.

The J gene is TRBJ2-5, the V gene TRBV5-1; D ambiguous. CDR1 and CDR2 from the germline V gene are SGHRS and YFSETQ. This CDR3 comprises 14 residues. Trimming took 0 bases from V and 4 from J, leaving 10 bases between them. The CDR3 protein is CASSLDPDRETQYF. The CDR3 nucleotides are TGCGCCAGCAGCTTGGACCCGGATAGAGAGACCCAGTACTTC. Based on the CDR3 plus reference TRBV5-1 and TRBJ2-5, the full variable domain is KAGVTQTPRYLIKTRGQQVTLSCSPISGHRSVSWYQQTPGQGLQFLFEYFSETQRNKGNFPGRFSGRQFSNSRSEMNVSTLELGDSALYLCASSLDPDRETQYFGPGTRLLVL.

This clone appeared a single time. The chain combines TRBV6-1 with TRBJ2-1; 10 bases are a match to TRBD2. This CDR3 is built from 15 residues. V lost 1 base, J lost 9 bases, and 6 bases stayed unmatched. From germline, CDR1 is MNHNS and CDR2 SASEGT. DNA for the CDR3: TGTGCCAGCAGTGAAGAAGGCCTAGCGGGAGCTGAGCAGTTCTTC. It is translated as CASSEEGLAGAEQFF.

A few counts support this clone. The chain has TRBV6-1 and TRBJ1-5; weak D call: TRBD1 (6 bases). The CDR3 spans 13 residues. Germline V gene lookup returns CDR1 MNHNS and CDR2 SASEGT. Trimming removed 8 bases at V and 6 bases at J, with 14 bases between. CDR3 loop: CASSDRSSQPQHF. CDR3 coding DNA: TGTGCCAGCTCCGACAGGTCAAGTCAGCCCCAGCATTTT.

Many counts were recorded for this clone. J is TRBJ1-5 and V is TRBV5-5, with D perhaps TRBD1 (5 bases). Germline V CDR1 and CDR2: SGHKS, YYEKEE (reference sequence). This CDR3 contains 17 residues. The ends were cut back, 1 base at V and 2 bases at J, with 16 bases in the middle. CDR3 nucleotides: TGTGCCAGCAGCTTGTTTGTGAATGGGGGGGGCAATCAGCCCCAGCATTTT. Amino acid sequence: CASSLFVNGGGNQPQHF.

This chain uses TRBV13 with TRBJ2-7, with 8 bases matching TRBD1. Germline V gene lookup returns CDR1 PRHDT and CDR2 FYEKMQ (reference sequence). V shed 5 bases and J 7 bases; nucleotides not matched to a gene: 16. CDR3 length: 16 amino acids. CDR3 bases: TGTGCCAGCAGCCTAGAGGGACAGGCCCCCCGGGGAGAGCAGTACTTC. Encoded protein: CASSLEGQAPRGEQYF.

The chain employs TRBV7-9 and TRBJ1-2; D is unresolved. The CDR3 runs 12 residues. CDR1 is SEHNR, CDR2 FQNEAQ, per germline (reference sequence). The ends were cut back, 5 bases at V and 1 base at J, with 5 bases in the middle. CDR3: CASSRNNYGYTF. The CDR3 DNA follows: TGTGCCAGCAGCAGGAATAACTATGGCTACACCTTC.

The genes are TRBV11-2 and TRBJ1-5, with TRBD1 matching 7 bases. With V trimmed by 5 bases and J by 2 bases, 6 bases remained unmatched. The CDR3 is 15 amino acids. Germline V CDR1 and CDR2: SGHAT, FQNNGV. The CDR3 DNA follows: TGTGCCAGCAGCACTTCTGGACAGGGCAATCAGCCCCAGCATTTT. Translation gives CASSTSGQGNQPQHF.

On this clone: At the DNA level, this CDR3 is encoded by other sequences in the same sample as well. This chain uses TRBV11-3 with TRBJ2-1, with D perhaps matching TRBD1 or TRBD2 (5 bases each). V was clipped by 1 base and J by 1 base, with 5 bases between them. Germline loops: CDR1 SGHNT, CDR2 YENEEA. This CDR3 has 14 residues. The CDR3 coding sequence is TGTGCCAGCAGCTTAGGGGGGTCCTACAATGAGCAGTTCTTC. This sequence encodes CASSLGGSYNEQFF.

The chain is built from TRBV29-1 and TRBJ2-1; D gene ambiguous. The CDR3 is 12 residues long. The V and J ends lost 1 base and 7 bases respectively, with 8 bases between them. The germline gives CDR1 SQVTM, CDR2 ANQGSEA. The CDR3 is CSVEVGRNEQFF. The CDR3 DNA reads as TGCAGCGTTGAAGTAGGGCGAAATGAGCAGTTCTTC.

Regarding this clone: Given a much more abundant clone one base away, this may be a read error. This CDR3 is also generated by other DNA sequences in the sample. The V gene is TRBV7-2, the J gene TRBJ1-5; tentatively, D is TRBD1 (6 bases). V was cut by 1 base and J by 7 bases, with 14 bases left in between. From germline, CDR1 is SGHTA and CDR2 FQGNSA. This CDR3 is built from 15 residues. The CDR3 spells CASSLDGGAGQPQHF. For the CDR3, the DNA is TGTGCCAGCAGCTTAGACGGGGGGGCGGGGCAGCCCCAGCATTTT.

V is TRBV10-3 and J is TRBJ1-5; D is possibly TRBD1 (6 bases). The CDR3 has 16 amino acids. V lost 6 bases and J 1 base, leaving 16 bases between the germline ends. Germline CDR1 ENHRY, CDR2 SYGVKD. CDR3: CAISRDITLSNQPQHF. The CDR3 nucleotides read TGTGCCATCAGCCGGGACATAACTTTGAGCAATCAGCCCCAGCATTTT.

The rearrangement links TRBV19 to TRBJ2-7, with D possibly matching TRBD1 (6 bases). Germline-derived CDR1 and CDR2 are LNHDA and SQIVND (reference sequence). Trimming cost V 9 bases and J 5 bases, with 20 bases left between them. This CDR3 has 14 amino acids. The DNA of the CDR3 is TGTGCCAGCTCGACTCCGGGACACCTAGACGAGCAGTACTTC. Translation: CASSTPGHLDEQYF.

The chain has TRBV5-6 and TRBJ2-7; possible D gene TRBD1, 5 bases. The CDR3 is made up of 13 amino acids. V lost 0 bases to trimming and J lost 6 bases, with 10 bases between them. Germline values: CDR1 SGHDT, CDR2 YYEEEE. The CDR3 reads CASSLGRRGEQYF. For the CDR3, the DNA is TGTGCCAGCAGCTTGGGAAGAAGGGGCGAGCAGTACTTC.

The chain carries TRBV5-6 and TRBJ2-1, with D unresolved. The V gene lost 6 bases and the J gene lost 3 bases, with 10 bases spanning the gap. The CDR3 runs 13 residues. The germline CDR1 and CDR2 sequences are SGHDT and YYEEEE. CDR3 DNA sequence: TGTGCCAGCACCAAAAAGTTCTACAATGAGCAGTTCTTC. Translation gives CASTKKFYNEQFF.

V and J are TRBV7-6 and TRBJ1-1; D is unresolved. This CDR3 contains 15 residues. Trimming shortened V by 0 bases and J by 2 bases, and 10 bases separated the two germline ends. Germline CDR1 is SGHVS and CDR2 is FNYEAQ. This chain's CDR3 is CASSLAFGRNTEAFF. CDR3 bases: TGTGCCAGCAGCTTAGCGTTCGGCAGAAACACTGAAGCTTTCTTT. The whole variable domain, remainder taken from reference TRBV7-6 and TRBJ1-1, is GAGVSQSPRYKVTKRGQDVALRCDPISGHVSLYWYRQALGQGPEFLTYFNYEAQQDKSGLPNDRFSAERPEGSISTLTIQRTEQRDSAMYRCASSLAFGRNTEAFFGQGTRLTVV.

The chain has TRBV19 and TRBJ2-6; no clear D gene. CDR1 is LNHDA and CDR2 is SQIVND in the germline V gene (reference sequence). V lost 6 bases and J lost 0, with 9 bases in between. The CDR3 spans 15 residues. In DNA form, the CDR3 reads TGTGCCAGTAGGGCGACGGACTCTGGGGCCAACGTCCTGACTTTC. Residues: CASRATDSGANVLTF. Supplemented by reference TRBV19 and TRBJ2-6, the full variable domain reads DGGITQSPKYLFRKEGQNVTLSCEQNLNHDAMYWYRQDPGQGLRLIYYSQIVNDFQKGDIAEGYSVSREKKESFPLTVTSAQKNPTAFYLCASRATDSGANVLTFGAGSRLTVL.

This rearrangement joins TRBV5-1 to TRBJ1-5, with D maybe TRBD1 (6 bases). The germline V gene has CDR1 SGHRS and CDR2 YFSETQ. V was trimmed by 0 bases and J by 8 bases, leaving 12 bases between them. This CDR3 comprises 14 residues. In DNA form, the CDR3 reads TGCGCCAGCAGCTTGGCGTCAGGGGCAGAGCCCCAGCATTTT. It yields the protein CASSLASGAEPQHF. The whole variable domain, remainder taken from reference TRBV5-1 and TRBJ1-5, is KAGVTQTPRYLIKTRGQQVTLSCSPISGHRSVSWYQQTPGQGLQFLFEYFSETQRNKGNFPGRFSGRQFSNSRSEMNVSTLELGDSALYLCASSLASGAEPQHFGDGTRLSIL.

J is TRBJ2-1 and V is TRBV4-2; TRBD1 aligns across 9 bases. Germline loops: CDR1 LGHNA, CDR2 YNFKEQ. This CDR3 spans 15 amino acids. V lost 3 bases to trimming and J lost 9 bases; unmatched junction nucleotides: 9. The CDR3 reads CASSHRLQGAGEQFF. The CDR3 bases are TGTGCCAGCAGCCACAGATTACAGGGGGCGGGTGAGCAGTTCTTC.

The count of this clone is one. This chain links TRBV11-2 with TRBJ1-2; D perhaps matches TRBD1 (6 bases). From germline, CDR1 is SGHAT and CDR2 FQNNGV. V was pared by 2 bases and J by 2 bases, with 9 bases between. This CDR3 has 14 amino acids. CDR3: CASSLTGRNYGYTF. In nucleotides, the CDR3 is TGTGCCAGCAGCTTAACAGGGAGGAACTATGGCTACACCTTC.

This chain's CDR3 is CASSLRARGYNEQFF. DNA for the CDR3: TGTGCCAGCAGCTTGCGGGCCCGGGGATACAATGAGCAGTTCTTC. This chain joins TRBV5-6 and TRBJ2-1; weak D call: TRBD2 (5 bases). V lost 1 base to trimming and J lost 4 bases, with 12 bases between them. The germline V gene encodes CDR1 SGHDT and CDR2 YYEEEE. The CDR3 is made up of 15 amino acids.

V is TRBV5-8 and J is TRBJ2-3; TRBD1 is a possible D gene (5 bases). CDR1 SGHTS and CDR2 YDEGEE come from the germline V gene. The germline V and J ends were trimmed by 4 bases and 1 base, with 16 bases remaining between them. The CDR3 totals 16 residues. Here the CDR3 DNA reads TGTGCCAGCAGCCCTGGACATGGGCTAGGCACAGATACGCAGTATTTT. The encoded protein is CASSPGHGLGTDTQYF.

Points on this clone: Within the sample, other DNA sequences also encode this same CDR3. The chain links TRBV15 to TRBJ2-5; D ambiguous. The germline V and J ends were trimmed by 1 base and 4 bases, with 1 base remaining between them. The CDR3 runs 11 residues. Germline CDR1 LNHNV, CDR2 YYDKDF (reference sequence). The CDR3 sequence: CATSRGETQYF. As DNA, the CDR3 is TGTGCCACCAGCAGAGGAGAGACCCAGTACTTC. Drawing the rest from reference TRBV15 and TRBJ2-5, the complete variable domain is DAMVIQNPRYQVTQFGKPVTLSCSQTLNHNVMYWYQQKSSQAPKLLFHYYDKDFNNEADTPDNFQSRRPNTSFCFLDIRSPGLGDTAMYLCATSRGETQYFGPGTRLLVL.

The rearrangement links TRBV28 to TRBJ1-5; TRBD1 is a possible D gene (6 bases). CDR3 length equals 18 residues. Trimming took off 5 bases at V and 1 base at J, with 21 bases between the two ends. The germline gives CDR1 MDHEN, CDR2 SYDVKM. CDR3 nucleotide sequence: TGTGCCAGCAGTAGGGGCGCAGGTAGAGGGGGGAGCAATCAGCCCCAGCATTTT. This codes for CASSRGAGRGGSNQPQHF.

This clone was seen a few times. The V and J genes are TRBV19 and TRBJ1-1; 11 bases align to TRBD1. The CDR3 is made up of 14 amino acids. Trimming at V came to 3 bases and at J to 8 bases, leaving 5 bases not matched to a gene. Per germline, CDR1 LNHDA and CDR2 SQIVND (reference sequence). CDR3 sequence reads: CASSMDRGRSEAFF. In DNA form, the CDR3 reads TGTGCCAGTAGTATGGACAGGGGGCGATCGGAAGCTTTCTTT.

CDR3 bases: TGTGCCAGCTCACCCAGGACGTCAGATCAGCCCCAGCATTTT. Translation gives CASSPRTSDQPQHF. The chain is built from TRBV18 and TRBJ1-5; D is unclear. Germline V gene lookup returns CDR1 KGHSH and CDR2 LQKENI. Trimming stripped 3 bases from V and 5 bases from J, with 11 bases between. The CDR3 has 14 residues.

This clone has more than one count but fewer than ten. This chain uses TRBV29-1 with TRBJ1-3; tentatively, D is TRBD1 (5 bases). The CDR3 covers 14 residues. V lost 7 bases to trimming and J lost 2 bases, with 15 bases between them. Germline CDR1 SQVTM, CDR2 ANQGSEA. CDR3 residues: CSGGEWGAGNTIYF. In DNA form, the CDR3 reads TGCAGCGGAGGGGAATGGGGCGCTGGAAACACCATATATTTT.

This chain links TRBV5-6 with TRBJ2-3; TRBD2 matches 7 bases. The CDR3 extends over 16 amino acids. V was pared by 3 bases and J by 0 bases, with 7 bases of the junction left unmatched. Germline-derived CDR1 and CDR2 are SGHDT and YYEEEE. The CDR3 bases are TGTGCCAGCAGCTCACGACTAGCCCGGAGCACAGATACGCAGTATTTT. Amino acids: CASSSRLARSTDTQYF.

The rearrangement links TRBV6-1 to TRBJ1-1, with D unclear. This CDR3 is 13 amino acids long. The V gene lost 7 bases and the J gene lost 1 base, with 10 bases spanning the gap. Germline assignment: CDR1 MNHNS and CDR2 SASEGT. CDR3 sequence reads: CASKIRGNTEAFF. CDR3 DNA sequence: TGTGCCAGCAAGATTAGAGGGAACACTGAAGCTTTCTTT.